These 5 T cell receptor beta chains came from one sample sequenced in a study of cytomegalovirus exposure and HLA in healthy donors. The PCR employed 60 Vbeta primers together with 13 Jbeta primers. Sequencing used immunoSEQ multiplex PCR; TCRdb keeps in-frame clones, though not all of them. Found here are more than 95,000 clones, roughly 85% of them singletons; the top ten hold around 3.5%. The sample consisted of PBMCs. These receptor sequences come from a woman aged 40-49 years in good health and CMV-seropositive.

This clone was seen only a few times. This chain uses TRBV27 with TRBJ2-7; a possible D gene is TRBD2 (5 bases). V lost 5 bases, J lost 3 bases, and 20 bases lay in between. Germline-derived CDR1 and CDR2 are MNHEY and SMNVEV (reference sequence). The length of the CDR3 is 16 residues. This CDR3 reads CASSAPRTDYLYEQYF. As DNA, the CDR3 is TGTGCCAGCAGTGCACCCAGGACCGACTACCTCTACGAGCAGTACTTC.

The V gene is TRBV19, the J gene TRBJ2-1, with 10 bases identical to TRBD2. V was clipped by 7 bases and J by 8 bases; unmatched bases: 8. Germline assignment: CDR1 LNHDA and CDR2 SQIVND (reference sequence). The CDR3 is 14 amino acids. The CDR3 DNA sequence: TGTGCCAGTACAAAGCGGGAGGGCCCCTATGAGCAGTTCTTC. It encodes CASTKREGPYEQFF.

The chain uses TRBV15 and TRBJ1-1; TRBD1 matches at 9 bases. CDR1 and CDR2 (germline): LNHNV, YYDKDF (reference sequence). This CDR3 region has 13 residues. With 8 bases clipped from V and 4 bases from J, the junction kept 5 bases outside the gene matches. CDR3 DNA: TGTGCCACCGAGGAGGACAGGGGCACTGAAGCTTTCTTT. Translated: CATEEDRGTEAFF.

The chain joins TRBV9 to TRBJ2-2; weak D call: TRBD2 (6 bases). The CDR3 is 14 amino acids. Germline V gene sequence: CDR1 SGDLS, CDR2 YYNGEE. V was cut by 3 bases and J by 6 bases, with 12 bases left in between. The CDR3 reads CASSARLGPGELFF. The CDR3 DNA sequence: TGTGCCAGCAGCGCCCGACTAGGTCCCGGGGAGCTGTTTTTT. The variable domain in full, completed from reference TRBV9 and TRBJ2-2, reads DSGVTQTPKHLITATGQRVTLRCSPRSGDLSVYWYQQSLDQGLQFLIQYYNGEERAKGNILERFSAQQFPDLHSELNLSSLELGDSALYFCASSARLGPGELFFGEGSRLTVL.

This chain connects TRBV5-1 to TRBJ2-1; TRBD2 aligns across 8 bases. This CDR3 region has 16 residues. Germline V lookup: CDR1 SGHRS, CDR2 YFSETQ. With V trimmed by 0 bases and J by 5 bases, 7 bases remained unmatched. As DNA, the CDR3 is TGCGCCAGCAGCTTGGCCAAGGGACTAGTAGACAATGAGCAGTTCTTC. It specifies CASSLAKGLVDNEQFF.